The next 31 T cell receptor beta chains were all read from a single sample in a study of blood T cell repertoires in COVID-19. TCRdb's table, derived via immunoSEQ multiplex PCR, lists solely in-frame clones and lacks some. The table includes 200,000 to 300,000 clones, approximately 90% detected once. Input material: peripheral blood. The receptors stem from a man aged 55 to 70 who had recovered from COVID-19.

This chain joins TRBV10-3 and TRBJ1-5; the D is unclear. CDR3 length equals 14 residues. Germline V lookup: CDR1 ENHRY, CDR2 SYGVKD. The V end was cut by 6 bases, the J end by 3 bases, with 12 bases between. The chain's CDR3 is CAIRSGLTNQPQHF. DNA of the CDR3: TGTGCCATCAGGAGTGGACTTACCAATCAGCCCCAGCATTTT.

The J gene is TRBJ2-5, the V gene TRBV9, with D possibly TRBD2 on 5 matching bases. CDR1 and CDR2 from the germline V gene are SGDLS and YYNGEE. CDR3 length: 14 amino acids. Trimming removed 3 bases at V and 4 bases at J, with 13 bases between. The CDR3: CASSARREGETQYF. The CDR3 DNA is TGTGCCAGCAGCGCTAGGCGAGAGGGAGAGACCCAGTACTTC.

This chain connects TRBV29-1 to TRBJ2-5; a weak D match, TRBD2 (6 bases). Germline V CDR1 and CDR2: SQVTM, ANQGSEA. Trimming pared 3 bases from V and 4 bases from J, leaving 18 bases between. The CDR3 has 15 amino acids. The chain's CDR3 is CSVEGGVLLGETQYF. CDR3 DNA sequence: TGCAGCGTTGAGGGCGGGGTCCTGCTTGGAGAGACCCAGTACTTC.

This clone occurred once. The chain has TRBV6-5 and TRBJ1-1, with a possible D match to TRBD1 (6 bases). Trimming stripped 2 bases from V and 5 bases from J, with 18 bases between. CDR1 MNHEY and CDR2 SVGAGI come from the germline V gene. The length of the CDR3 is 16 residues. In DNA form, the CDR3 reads TGTGCCAGCAGTTACCCCGGCGGGGGCTTTTGGACTGAAGCTTTCTTT. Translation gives CASSYPGGGFWTEAFF.

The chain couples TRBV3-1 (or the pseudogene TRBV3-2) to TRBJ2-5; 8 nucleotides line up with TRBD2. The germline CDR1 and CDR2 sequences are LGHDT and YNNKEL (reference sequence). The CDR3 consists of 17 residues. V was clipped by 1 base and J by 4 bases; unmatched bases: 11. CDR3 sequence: CASSQGFGGASRETQYF. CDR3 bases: TGTGCCAGCAGCCAAGGATTCGGGGGGGCATCTAGAGAGACCCAGTACTTC.

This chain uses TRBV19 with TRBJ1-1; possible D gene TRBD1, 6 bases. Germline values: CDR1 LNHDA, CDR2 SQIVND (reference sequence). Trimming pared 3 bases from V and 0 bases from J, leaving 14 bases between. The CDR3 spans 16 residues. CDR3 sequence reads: CASSIATGIMNTEAFF. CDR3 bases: TGTGCCAGTAGTATCGCGACAGGCATCATGAACACTGAAGCTTTCTTT. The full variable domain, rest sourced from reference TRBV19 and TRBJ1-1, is DGGITQSPKYLFRKEGQNVTLSCEQNLNHDAMYWYRQDPGQGLRLIYYSQIVNDFQKGDIAEGYSVSREKKESFPLTVTSAQKNPTAFYLCASSIATGIMNTEAFFGQGTRLTVV.

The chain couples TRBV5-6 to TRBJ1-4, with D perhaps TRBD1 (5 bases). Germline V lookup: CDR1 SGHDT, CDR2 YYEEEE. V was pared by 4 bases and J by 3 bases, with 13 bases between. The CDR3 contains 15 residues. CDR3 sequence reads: CASSRRQSSNEKLFF. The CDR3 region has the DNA TGTGCCAGCAGCCGTCGACAGTCTTCTAATGAAAAACTGTTTTTT. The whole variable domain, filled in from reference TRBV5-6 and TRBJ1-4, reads DAGVTQSPTHLIKTRGQQVTLRCSPKSGHDTVSWYQQALGQGPQFIFQYYEEEERQRGNFPDRFSGHQFPNYSSELNVNALLLGDSALYLCASSRRQSSNEKLFFGSGTQLSVL.

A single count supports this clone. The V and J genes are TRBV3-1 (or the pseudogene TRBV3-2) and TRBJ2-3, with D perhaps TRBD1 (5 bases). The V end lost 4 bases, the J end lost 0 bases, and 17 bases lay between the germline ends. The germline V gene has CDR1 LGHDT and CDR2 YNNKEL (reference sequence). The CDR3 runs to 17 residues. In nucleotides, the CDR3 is TGTGCCAGCAGCCGAATCGGGCAGGACACTAGCACAGATACGCAGTATTTT. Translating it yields CASSRIGQDTSTDTQYF.

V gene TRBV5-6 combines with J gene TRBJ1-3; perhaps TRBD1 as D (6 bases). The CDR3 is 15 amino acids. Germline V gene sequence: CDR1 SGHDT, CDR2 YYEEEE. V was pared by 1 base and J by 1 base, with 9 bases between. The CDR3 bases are TGTGCCAGCAGCTTGCAGGGGAGATCTGGAAACACCATATATTTT. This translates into CASSLQGRSGNTIYF.

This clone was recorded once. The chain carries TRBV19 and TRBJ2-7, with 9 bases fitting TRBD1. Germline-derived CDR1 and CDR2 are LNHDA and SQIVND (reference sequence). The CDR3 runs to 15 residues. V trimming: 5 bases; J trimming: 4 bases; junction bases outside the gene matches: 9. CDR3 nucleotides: TGTGCCAGTAGTCCTAAGGGACAGGGACCTTACGAGCAGTACTTC. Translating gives CASSPKGQGPYEQYF. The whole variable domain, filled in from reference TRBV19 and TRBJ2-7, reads DGGITQSPKYLFRKEGQNVTLSCEQNLNHDAMYWYRQDPGQGLRLIYYSQIVNDFQKGDIAEGYSVSREKKESFPLTVTSAQKNPTAFYLCASSPKGQGPYEQYFGPGTRLTVT.

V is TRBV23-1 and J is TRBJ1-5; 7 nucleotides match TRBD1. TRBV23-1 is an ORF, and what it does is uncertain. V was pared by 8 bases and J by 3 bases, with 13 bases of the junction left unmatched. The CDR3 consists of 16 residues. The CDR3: CASHLTGKKINQPQHF. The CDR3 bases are TGCGCCAGCCATCTGACAGGGAAAAAAATCAATCAGCCCCAGCATTTT.

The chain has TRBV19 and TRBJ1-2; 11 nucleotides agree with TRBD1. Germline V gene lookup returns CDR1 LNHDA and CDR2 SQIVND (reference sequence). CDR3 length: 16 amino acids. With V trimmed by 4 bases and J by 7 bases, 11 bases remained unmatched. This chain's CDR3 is CASSNPRTGGATGYTF. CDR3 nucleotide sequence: TGTGCCAGTAGTAACCCCCGGACAGGGGGCGCGACTGGCTACACCTTC.

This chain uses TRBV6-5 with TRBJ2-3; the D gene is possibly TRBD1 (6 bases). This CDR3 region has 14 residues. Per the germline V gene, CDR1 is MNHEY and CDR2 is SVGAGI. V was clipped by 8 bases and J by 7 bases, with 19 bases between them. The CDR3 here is CASAPGHISNTQYF. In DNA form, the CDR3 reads TGTGCCAGCGCCCCGGGACACATCTCTAATACGCAGTATTTT.

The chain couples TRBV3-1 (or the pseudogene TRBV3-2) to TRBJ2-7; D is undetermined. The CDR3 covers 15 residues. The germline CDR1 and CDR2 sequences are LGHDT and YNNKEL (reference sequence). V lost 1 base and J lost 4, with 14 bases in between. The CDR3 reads CASSQVTARKYEQYF. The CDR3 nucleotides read TGTGCCAGCAGCCAAGTTACAGCCCGAAAGTACGAGCAGTACTTC.

The CDR3 sequence: CASSPSGLENTGELFF. CDR3 DNA sequence: TGTGCCAGCAGCCCCTCCGGGTTGGAGAACACCGGGGAGCTGTTTTTT. The chain uses TRBV7-3 and TRBJ2-2; D not resolved. V lost 5 bases and J lost 1, with 14 bases in between. There are 16 residues in the CDR3. Germline CDR1 SGHTA, CDR2 FQGTGA.

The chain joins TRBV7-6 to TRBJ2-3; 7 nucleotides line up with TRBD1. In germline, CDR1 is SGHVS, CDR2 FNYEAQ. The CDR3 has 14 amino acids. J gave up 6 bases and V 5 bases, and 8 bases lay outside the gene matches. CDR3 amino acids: CASSPGQVTDTQYF. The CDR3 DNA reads TGTGCCAGCAGCCCCGGACAGGTAACGGATACGCAGTATTTT.

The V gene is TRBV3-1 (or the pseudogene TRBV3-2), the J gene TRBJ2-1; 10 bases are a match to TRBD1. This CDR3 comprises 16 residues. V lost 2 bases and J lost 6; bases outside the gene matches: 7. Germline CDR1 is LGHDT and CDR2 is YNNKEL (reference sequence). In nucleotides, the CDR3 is TGTGCCAGCAGCCAATCCGGGACAGGGGTAAGCAATGAGCAGTTCTTC. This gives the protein CASSQSGTGVSNEQFF.

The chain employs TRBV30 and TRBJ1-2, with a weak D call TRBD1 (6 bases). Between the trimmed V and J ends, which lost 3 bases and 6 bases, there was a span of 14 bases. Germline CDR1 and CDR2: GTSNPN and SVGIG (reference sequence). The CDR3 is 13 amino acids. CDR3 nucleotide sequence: TGTGCCTGGAGCCCGGCCGGGACAAATGGCTACACCTTC. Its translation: CAWSPAGTNGYTF.

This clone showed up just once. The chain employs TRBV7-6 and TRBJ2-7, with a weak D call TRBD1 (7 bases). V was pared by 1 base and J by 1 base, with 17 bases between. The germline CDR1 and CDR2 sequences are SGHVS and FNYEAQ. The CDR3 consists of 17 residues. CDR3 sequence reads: CASSLGAEGAVSYEQYF. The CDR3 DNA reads TGTGCCAGCAGCTTAGGGGCGGAGGGGGCCGTATCCTACGAGCAGTACTTC.

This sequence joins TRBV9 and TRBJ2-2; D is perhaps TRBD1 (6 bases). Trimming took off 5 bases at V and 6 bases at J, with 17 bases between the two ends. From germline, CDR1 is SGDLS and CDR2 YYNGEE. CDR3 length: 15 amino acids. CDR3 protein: CASSFEGVGAGELFF. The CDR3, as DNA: TGTGCCAGCAGTTTCGAGGGGGTGGGGGCCGGGGAGCTGTTTTTT.

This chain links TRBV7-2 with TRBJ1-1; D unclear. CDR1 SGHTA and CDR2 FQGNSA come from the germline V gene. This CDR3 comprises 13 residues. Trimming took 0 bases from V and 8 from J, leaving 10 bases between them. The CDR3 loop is CASSLASGGEAFF. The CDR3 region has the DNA TGTGCCAGCAGCTTAGCGTCGGGAGGCGAAGCTTTCTTT.

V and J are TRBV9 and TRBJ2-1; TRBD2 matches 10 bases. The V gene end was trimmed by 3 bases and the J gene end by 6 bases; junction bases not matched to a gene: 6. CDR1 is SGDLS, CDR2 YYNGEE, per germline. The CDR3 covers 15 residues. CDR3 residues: CASSDQRGGVNEQFF. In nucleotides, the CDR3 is TGTGCCAGCAGCGATCAGCGGGGGGGCGTCAATGAGCAGTTCTTC.

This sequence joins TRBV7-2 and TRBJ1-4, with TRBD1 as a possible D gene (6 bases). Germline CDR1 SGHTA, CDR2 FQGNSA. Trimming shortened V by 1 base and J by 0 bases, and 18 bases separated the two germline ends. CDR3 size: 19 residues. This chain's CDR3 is CASSLDGAGVYATNEKLFF. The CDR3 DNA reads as TGTGCCAGCAGCTTAGATGGAGCAGGGGTATATGCAACTAATGAAAAACTGTTTTTT.

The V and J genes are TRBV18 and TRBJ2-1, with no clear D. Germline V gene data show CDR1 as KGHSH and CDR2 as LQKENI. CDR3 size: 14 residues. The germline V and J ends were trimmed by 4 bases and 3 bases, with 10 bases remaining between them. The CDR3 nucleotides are TGTGCCAGCTCACTCGGGTCTAACTACAATGAGCAGTTCTTC. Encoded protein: CASSLGSNYNEQFF. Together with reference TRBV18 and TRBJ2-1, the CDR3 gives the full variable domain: NAGVMQNPRHLVRRRGQEARLRCSPMKGHSHVYWYRQLPEEGLKFMVYLQKENIIDESGMPKERFSAEFPKEGPSILRIQQVVRGDSAAYFCASSLGSNYNEQFFGPGTRLTVL.

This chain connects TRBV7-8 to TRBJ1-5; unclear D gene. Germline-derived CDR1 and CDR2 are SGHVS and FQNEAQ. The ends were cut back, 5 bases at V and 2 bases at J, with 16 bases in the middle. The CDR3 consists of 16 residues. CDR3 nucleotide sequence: TGTGCCAGCAGCCCACTTCGGTCCCGAGGCAATCAGCCCCAGCATTTT. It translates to CASSPLRSRGNQPQHF. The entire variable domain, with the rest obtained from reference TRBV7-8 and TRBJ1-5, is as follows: GAGVSQSPRYKVAKRGQDVALRCDPISGHVSLFWYQQALGQGPEFLTYFQNEAQLDKSGLPSDRFFAERPEGSVSTLKIQRTQQEDSAVYLCASSPLRSRGNQPQHFGDGTRLSIL.

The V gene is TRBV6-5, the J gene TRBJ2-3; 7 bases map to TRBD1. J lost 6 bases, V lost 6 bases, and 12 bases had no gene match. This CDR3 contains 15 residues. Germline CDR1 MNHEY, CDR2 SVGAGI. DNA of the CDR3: TGTGCCAGCAGCGAGGGGGCCTCATCCCCCGATACGCAGTATTTT. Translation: CASSEGASSPDTQYF.

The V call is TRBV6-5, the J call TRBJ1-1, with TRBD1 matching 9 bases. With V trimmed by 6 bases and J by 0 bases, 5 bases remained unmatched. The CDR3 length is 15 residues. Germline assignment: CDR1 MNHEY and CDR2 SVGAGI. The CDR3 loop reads CASRVTGGMNTEAFF. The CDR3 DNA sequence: TGTGCCAGCAGAGTTACAGGGGGCATGAACACTGAAGCTTTCTTT.

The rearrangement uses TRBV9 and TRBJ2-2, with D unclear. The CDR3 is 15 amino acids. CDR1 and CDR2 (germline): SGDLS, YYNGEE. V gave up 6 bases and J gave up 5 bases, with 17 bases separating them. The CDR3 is CASTPLSGLTGELFF. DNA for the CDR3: TGTGCCAGCACCCCTTTATCGGGTTTGACCGGGGAGCTGTTTTTT. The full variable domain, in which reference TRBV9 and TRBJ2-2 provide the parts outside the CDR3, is DSGVTQTPKHLITATGQRVTLRCSPRSGDLSVYWYQQSLDQGLQFLIQYYNGEERAKGNILERFSAQQFPDLHSELNLSSLELGDSALYFCASTPLSGLTGELFFGEGSRLTVL.

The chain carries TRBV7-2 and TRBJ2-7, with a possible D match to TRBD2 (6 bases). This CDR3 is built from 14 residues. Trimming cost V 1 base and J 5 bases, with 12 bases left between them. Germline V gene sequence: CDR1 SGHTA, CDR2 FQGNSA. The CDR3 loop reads CASSLGGGYHEQYF. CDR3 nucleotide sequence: TGTGCCAGCAGCTTAGGAGGAGGGTACCACGAGCAGTACTTC.

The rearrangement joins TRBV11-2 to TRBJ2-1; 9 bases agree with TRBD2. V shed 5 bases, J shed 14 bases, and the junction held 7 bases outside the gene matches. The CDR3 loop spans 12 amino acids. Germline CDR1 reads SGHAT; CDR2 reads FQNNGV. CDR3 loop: CASSILSGGEFF. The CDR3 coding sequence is TGTGCCAGCAGCATTCTTAGCGGGGGTGAGTTCTTC.

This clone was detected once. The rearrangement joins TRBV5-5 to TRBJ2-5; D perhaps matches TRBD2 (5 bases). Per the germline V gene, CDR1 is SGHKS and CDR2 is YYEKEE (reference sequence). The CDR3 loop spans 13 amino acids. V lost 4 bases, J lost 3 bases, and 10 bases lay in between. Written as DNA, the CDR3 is TGTGCCAGCAGCCGTGACGGGAAAGAGACCCAGTACTTC. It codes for CASSRDGKETQYF.